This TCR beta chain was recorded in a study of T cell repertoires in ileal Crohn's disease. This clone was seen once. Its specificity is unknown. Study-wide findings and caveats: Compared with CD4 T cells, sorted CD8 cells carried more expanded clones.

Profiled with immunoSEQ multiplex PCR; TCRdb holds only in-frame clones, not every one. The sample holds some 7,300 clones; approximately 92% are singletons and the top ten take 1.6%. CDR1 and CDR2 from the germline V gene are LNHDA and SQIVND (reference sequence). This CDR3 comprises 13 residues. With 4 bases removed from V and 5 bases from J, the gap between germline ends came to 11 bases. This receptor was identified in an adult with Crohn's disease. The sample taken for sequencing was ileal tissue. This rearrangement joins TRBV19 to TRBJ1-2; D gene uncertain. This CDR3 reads CASSTSLWYGYTF. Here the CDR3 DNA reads TGTGCCAGTAGTACATCTCTATGGTATGGCTACACCTTC.